This T cell receptor (beta chain) was identified in a study of radiotherapy plus CTLA-4 blockade in lung cancer. Assay used: immunoSEQ multiplex PCR; TCRdb lists only in-frame clones, some missing. This table holds over 100,000 clones, roughly 77% found once. Per germline, CDR1 MGHRA and CDR2 YSYEKL. The CDR3 consists of 16 residues. Trimming took 2 bases from V and 5 from J, leaving 17 bases between them. Sequenced here: peripheral blood, sampled from a patient treated with radiotherapy plus ipilimumab. The clonotype comes from a human donor with non-small cell lung cancer that progressed on radiotherapy plus ipilimumab. Some clones in this sample may be carry-over from other donors' samples. This chain joins TRBV4-1 and TRBJ2-3; tentative D call: TRBD2 (8 bases). The CDR3 nucleotides read TGCGCCAGCAGCCAACTTCGAGCGGGGGACAGAGATACGCAGTATTTT. This sequence encodes CASSQLRAGDRDTQYF.